This section outlines one T cell receptor (beta chain) sequence together with its context. Its antigen remains unidentified. Germline-derived CDR1 and CDR2 are SGHRS and YFSETQ. The CDR3 runs 16 residues. V was clipped by 0 bases and J by 1 base; unmatched bases: 4. TCR alpha and TCR beta cDNA libraries carrying sample barcodes and UMIs came from 5'RACE with constant-segment primers. Each CDR3 protein is one row after TCRdb ran MiXCR on the 5' RACE reads. The table shows about 560,000 distinct CDR3 sequences, with about 22% occurring only once. The data are from a study of T-cell memory formation after mild COVID-19. Study-level points and caveats: Confirmation of SARS-CoV-2 specificity was lacking for second-wave clones peaking day 37. The finding that pre-infection memory included some responding clones suggested that cross-reactive memory joined.

The genes are TRBV5-1 and TRBJ2-3; 8 bases fit TRBD2. Input material: PBMCs or a T cell subset sorted from them (not recorded which). The clonotype originates from an adult woman who had mild COVID-19 (a few samples of this study predate the infection). Cell type and time point are not known. This CDR3 reads CASSLAIAGRTDTQYF. DNA for the CDR3: TGCGCCAGCAGCTTGGCAATAGCGGGGCGCACAGATACGCAGTATTTT.